Listed here are 17 T cell receptor beta chains from one sample, sequenced in a study of cytomegalovirus exposure and HLA in healthy donors. The method was immunoSEQ multiplex PCR; TCRdb's version includes in-frame clones alone and lacks a portion of them. Of about 130,000 clones listed, 85% to 95% are singletons. Source material: PBMCs. Receptors were obtained from a woman younger than 35 in good health and CMV-seronegative.

The rearrangement links TRBV27 to TRBJ2-3; TRBD2 agrees at 10 bases. The V and J ends lost 5 bases and 5 bases, in that order; junction bases with no gene match: 13. The CDR3 has 17 amino acids. Germline lookup yields CDR1 MNHEY and CDR2 SMNVEV (reference sequence). CDR3 amino acids: CASSVASGSVLGDTQYF. The DNA of the CDR3 is TGTGCCAGCAGTGTCGCTAGCGGGAGCGTTCTCGGAGATACGCAGTATTTT.

J is TRBJ1-5 and V is TRBV5-6; 8 bases map to TRBD1. The CDR3 length is 15 residues. From germline, CDR1 is SGHDT and CDR2 YYEEEE. Unmatched junction bases numbered 8, after V lost 4 bases and J lost 5 bases. The CDR3 bases are TGTGCCAGCAGCGGGAGAGGCAGGGGGCATCAGCCCCAGCATTTT. Encoded protein: CASSGRGRGHQPQHF.

The chain couples TRBV2 to TRBJ1-5; D gene uncertain. The V and J ends lost 6 bases and 11 bases respectively, with 23 bases between them. Germline V gene lookup returns CDR1 SNHLY and CDR2 FYNNEI. The CDR3 extends over 15 amino acids. CDR3 DNA sequence: TGTGCCAGCAGGCGCACCGACACCAGAAGTTTAACCCAGCATTTT. It yields the protein CASRRTDTRSLTQHF. The whole variable domain, remainder taken from reference TRBV2 and TRBJ1-5, is EPEVTQTPSHQVTQMGQEVILRCVPISNHLYFYWYRQILGQKVEFLVSFYNNEISEKSEIFDDQFSVERPDGSNFTLKIRSTKLEDSAMYFCASRRTDTRSLTQHFGDGTRLSIL.

The chain combines TRBV4-2 with TRBJ2-3, with a possible D match to TRBD2 (6 bases). Germline loops: CDR1 LGHNA, CDR2 YNFKEQ. Trimming took off 3 bases at V and 2 bases at J, with 18 bases between the two ends. The CDR3 has 17 amino acids. The CDR3 is CASSHVVAVPLTDTQYF. The CDR3 DNA reads TGTGCCAGCAGCCATGTAGTAGCGGTTCCCCTCACAGATACGCAGTATTTT.

The DNA for the CDR3 is TGTGCCAGCAGCGCGGACAGATCAAGCTCCTACGAGCAGTACTTC. Encoded protein: CASSADRSSSYEQYF. This chain connects TRBV11-2 to TRBJ2-7, with D possibly being TRBD1 (6 bases). There are 15 residues in the CDR3. V shed 5 bases and J shed 0 bases, with 14 bases lying between them. Germline V CDR1 and CDR2: SGHAT, FQNNGV.

In regard to this clone: At one end, the junction sequence differs from germline, possibly due to a read error. This chain uses TRBV5-6 with TRBJ2-7; D is ambiguous. The V gene's germline CDR1 is SGHDT and CDR2 YYEEEE. This CDR3 contains 15 residues. In nucleotides, the CDR3 is TGTGCCAGCAGCTTTAGCTCGTTCGCCATTCAAGTCTACCACTTC. Protein product: CASSFSSFAIQVYHF.

This chain connects TRBV4-1 to TRBJ1-1; 7 positions agree with TRBD1. CDR3 length equals 17 residues. CDR1 and CDR2 from the germline V gene are MGHRA and YSYEKL. V lost 5 bases, J lost 0 bases, and 12 bases stayed unmatched. CDR3 in amino acids: CASSYTVPGQLNTEAFF. The DNA of the CDR3 is TGCGCCAGCAGCTACACAGTGCCGGGACAGCTGAACACTGAAGCTTTCTTT.

The rearrangement links TRBV16 to TRBJ1-5, with 8 bases identical to TRBD1. The germline V gene encodes CDR1 KGHSY and CDR2 FQNENV. Trimming cost V 3 bases and J 5 bases; bases outside gene matches: 6. CDR3 size: 15 residues. The CDR3 DNA follows: TGTGCCAGCAGCCATGCCGACAGGGGTTATCAGCCCCAGCATTTT. It is translated as CASSHADRGYQPQHF.

This CDR3 reads CASSVAGQTGELFF. The CDR3 DNA reads TGTGCCAGCAGCGTTGCAGGACAAACCGGGGAGCTGTTTTTT. The chain links TRBV9 to TRBJ2-2; D is possibly TRBD1 (5 bases). Germline CDR1 SGDLS, CDR2 YYNGEE. V gave up 2 bases and J gave up 5 bases, with 10 bases separating them. The CDR3 covers 14 residues.

J is TRBJ2-3 and V is TRBV6-1; 10 bases line up with TRBD2. Germline-derived CDR1 and CDR2 are MNHNS and SASEGT. The CDR3 is 15 residues long. After removal of 7 bases from V and 1 base from J, the junction contained 5 bases not matched to a gene. Here the CDR3 reads CASNPGTSGTDTQYF. CDR3 bases: TGTGCCAGCAACCCCGGGACTAGCGGCACAGATACGCAGTATTTT.

V is TRBV4-2 and J is TRBJ2-2; D perhaps matches TRBD2 (5 bases). The CDR3 has 12 amino acids. V was shortened by 8 bases and J by 4 bases, with 8 bases between the two germline ends. CDR1 and CDR2 from the germline V gene are LGHNA and YNFKEQ. The CDR3 loop is CASVGSTGELFF. CDR3 DNA sequence: TGTGCCAGCGTGGGGAGCACCGGGGAGCTGTTTTTT.

This chain uses TRBV6-1 with TRBJ2-7; a weak D match, TRBD1 (5 bases). Germline V CDR1 and CDR2: MNHNS, SASEGT. This CDR3 comprises 14 residues. The V and J ends lost 4 bases and 7 bases respectively, with 17 bases between them. In DNA form, the CDR3 reads TGTGCCAGCAGTGCGCAGGGTCCAGGGTTGGAGCAGTACTTC. Protein: CASSAQGPGLEQYF.

The chain combines TRBV27 with TRBJ2-4, with D maybe TRBD2 (5 bases). This CDR3 is built from 13 residues. The V gene's germline CDR1 is MNHEY and CDR2 SMNVEV (reference sequence). The V end lost 3 bases, the J end lost 7 bases, and 10 bases lay between the germline ends. CDR3 sequence (DNA): TGTGCCAGCAGTTTCTTTGGCGGGAACATTCAGTACTTC. Translating it yields CASSFFGGNIQYF.

This chain links TRBV28 with TRBJ1-2; 8 bases align to TRBD1. Germline V gives CDR1 MDHEN, CDR2 SYDVKM. This CDR3 contains 15 residues. With V trimmed by 5 bases and J by 0 bases, 5 bases remained unmatched. For the CDR3, the DNA is TGTGCCAGCAGTACAACAGGGGGGACTAACTATGGCTACACCTTC. Protein sequence: CASSTTGGTNYGYTF.

The chain is built from TRBV28 and TRBJ2-7; no clear D gene. The CDR3 is made up of 15 amino acids. Germline CDR1 and CDR2: MDHEN and SYDVKM. V was clipped by 3 bases and J by 0 bases, with 12 bases between them. In DNA, the CDR3 is TGTGCCAGCAGTTTGCTTAGCCCCAACTCCTACGAGCAGTACTTC. Translating it yields CASSLLSPNSYEQYF. Full variable domain (rest looked up from reference TRBV28 and TRBJ2-7): DVKVTQSSRYLVKRTGEKVFLECVQDMDHENMFWYRQDPGLGLRLIYFSYDVKMKEKGDIPEGYSVSREKKERFSLILESASTNQTSMYLCASSLLSPNSYEQYFGPGTRLTVT.

The J gene is TRBJ2-1, the V gene TRBV5-1; the D gene is possibly TRBD2 (6 bases). The CDR3 extends over 15 amino acids. V was cut by 4 bases and J by 7 bases, with 18 bases left in between. Per the germline V gene, CDR1 is SGHRS and CDR2 is YFSETQ. This chain's CDR3 is CASSPGSRDSNEQFF. For the CDR3, the DNA is TGCGCCAGCAGCCCAGGAAGTAGGGACTCAAATGAGCAGTTCTTC.

The count of this clone is one. This chain uses TRBV5-4 with TRBJ2-7; tentatively, D is TRBD2 (6 bases). Trimming removed 4 bases from V and 1 base from J, with 15 bases in between. This CDR3 is built from 15 residues. CDR1 and CDR2 from the germline V gene are SGHNT and YYREEE (reference sequence). DNA for the CDR3: TGTGCCAGCAGCCCCAATGCCGGGGGTTCCTACGAGCAGTACTTC. It encodes CASSPNAGGSYEQYF.